The 29 T cell receptor beta chains listed next were all sequenced from one sample in a study of Graves' ophthalmopathy and Graves' hyperthyroidism. Researchers took RNA transcripts and amplified TCR beta CDR3 regions from them. The library came from an HTBI-primed first-round RT-PCR and a second-round multiplex PCR. MiXCR, applied by TCRdb to the multiplex PCR reads, yields one record per CDR3 protein. In the table there are under 250,000 distinct CDR3 sequences, 20% to 25% of which are singletons. Sequenced material: peripheral blood. The receptors were gathered from a woman between 45 and 65 years old with Graves' ophthalmopathy.

The chain has TRBV7-6 and TRBJ1-3; D call uncertain. Germline loops: CDR1 SGHVS, CDR2 FNYEAQ. The CDR3 consists of 15 residues. V lost 3 bases and J lost 0, with 9 bases in between. CDR3 coding DNA: TGTGCCAGCAGCTTGGGCACCGTCTCTGGAAACACCATATATTTT. Protein product: CASSLGTVSGNTIYF.

This rearrangement joins TRBV6-1 to TRBJ2-5; TRBD1 matches 10 bases. The junction had 3 bases not matched to a gene; V was cut back by 3 bases and J by 5 bases. Germline V gene data show CDR1 as MNHNS and CDR2 as SASEGT. CDR3 size: 14 residues. For the CDR3, the DNA is TGTGCCAGCAGTGATGGGACAGGGGTTGAGACCCAGTACTTC. It codes for CASSDGTGVETQYF.

The CDR3 DNA reads as TGTGCCAGCAGTTACAGGGCGGAGACCCTATATGGCTACACCTTC. Translated, it gives CASSYRAETLYGYTF. V is TRBV6-2 or TRBV6-3 and J is TRBJ1-2; D remains unclear. In germline, CDR1 is MNHEY, CDR2 SVGEGT. The CDR3 sequence is 15 residues long. The ends were cut back, 2 bases at V and 5 bases at J, with 15 bases in the middle.

This clonotype was seen ten or more times. This chain uses TRBV24-1 with TRBJ2-7; 8 bases fit TRBD1. The CDR3 length is 18 residues. The V gene end was trimmed by 0 bases and the J gene end by 2 bases; junction bases not matched to a gene: 11. Germline assignment: CDR1 KGHDR and CDR2 SFDVKD. CDR3 loop: CATSDLRLTTGGTYEQYF. The CDR3 DNA follows: TGTGCCACCAGTGATTTGCGTCTTACTACAGGGGGGACCTACGAGCAGTACTTC.

J is TRBJ1-2 and V is TRBV6-1, with 9 bases fitting TRBD1. CDR1 and CDR2 (germline): MNHNS, SASEGT. This CDR3 has 17 amino acids. Germline trimming cut 3 bases from V and 6 bases from J; bases unmatched to any gene: 14. CDR3 sequence reads: CASSDLLGTGRRDGYTF. Here the CDR3 DNA reads TGTGCCAGCAGTGATTTGTTGGGGACAGGGAGACGCGATGGCTACACCTTC.

This clonotype was observed many times. The J gene is TRBJ2-7, the V gene TRBV12-3 or TRBV12-4, with a weak D call TRBD2 (5 bases). Trimming took off 5 bases at V and 7 bases at J, with 12 bases between the two ends. The CDR3 sequence is 12 residues long. This chain's CDR3 is CASSPRDWEQYF. DNA for the CDR3: TGTGCCAGCAGTCCTCGGGATTGGGAGCAGTACTTC.

This chain joins TRBV27 and TRBJ2-7, with D hard to call. From germline, CDR1 is MNHEY and CDR2 SMNVEV (reference sequence). Trimming pared 5 bases from V and 5 bases from J, leaving 10 bases between. The CDR3 length is 12 residues. CDR3: CASSPREDEQYF. The CDR3 DNA is TGTGCCAGCAGTCCCCGTGAAGACGAGCAGTACTTC.

This clonotype was seen repeatedly, ten times or more. V usage is TRBV9 and J usage is TRBJ2-5; 7 bases match TRBD2. V lost 2 bases to trimming and J lost 2 bases; unmatched junction nucleotides: 6. From germline, CDR1 is SGDLS and CDR2 YYNGEE. This CDR3 is 15 amino acids long. The CDR3 region is CASSVRPSGQETQYF. CDR3 sequence (DNA): TGTGCCAGCAGCGTTCGACCTAGCGGACAAGAGACCCAGTACTTC.

In this sample, this clonotype turned up a few times. The genes are TRBV6-2 or TRBV6-3 and TRBJ2-5, with D possibly being TRBD1 or TRBD2 (5 bases each). Trimming pared 8 bases from V and 2 bases from J, leaving 18 bases between. The CDR3 sequence is 15 residues long. The germline V gene encodes CDR1 MNHEY and CDR2 SVGEGT. CDR3 protein: CASGKNGATQETQYF. The CDR3 DNA reads as TGTGCCAGCGGTAAAAACGGGGCAACACAAGAGACCCAGTACTTC.

Points on this clonotype: It may be a read error: a sequence one base away is much more abundant. This rearrangement joins TRBV12-3 or TRBV12-4 to TRBJ2-2; 8 positions agree with TRBD2. CDR3 size: 16 residues. Here the CDR3 reads CTSRPPGLVDTGELFF. CDR3 nucleotides: TGTACCAGCAGACCCCCGGGACTAGTAGACACCGGGGAGCTGTTTTTT.

This clonotype has a count of ten or more. The V gene is TRBV6-5, the J gene TRBJ2-7; TRBD1 aligns across 8 bases. CDR3 length: 14 amino acids. V shed 6 bases, J shed 2 bases, and the junction held 6 bases outside the gene matches. The germline V gene has CDR1 MNHEY and CDR2 SVGAGI. The DNA of the CDR3 is TGTGCCAGCAGGATACCGGGACAGGCCTACGAGCAGTACTTC. Translation gives CASRIPGQAYEQYF.

At least ten counts were recorded for this clonotype. V and J are TRBV6-9 and TRBJ2-6, with 9 nucleotides matching TRBD2. Trimming at V came to 6 bases and at J to 1 base, leaving 19 bases not matched to a gene. The CDR3 has 21 amino acids. The germline V gene encodes CDR1 MNHGY and CDR2 SVAAGI. Here the CDR3 DNA reads TGTGCCAGCAGACCCAGGGTGCGGGAGGGCCGATTTATGTCTGGGGCCAACGTCCTGACTTTC. This translates into CASRPRVREGRFMSGANVLTF.

This clonotype was counted ten times or more. The CDR3 region is CSASGQGTQPQHF. The CDR3 DNA is TGCAGTGCTAGTGGGCAGGGGACTCAGCCCCAGCATTTT. V gene TRBV20-1 combines with J gene TRBJ1-5, with D maybe TRBD1 (6 bases). V lost 3 bases, J lost 6 bases, and 12 bases lay in between. The germline V gene encodes CDR1 DFQATT and CDR2 SNEGSKA (reference sequence). This CDR3 region has 13 residues.

The genes are TRBV6-2 or TRBV6-3 and TRBJ2-7; 9 nucleotides line up with TRBD2. Trimming took 2 bases from V and 0 from J; bases not matched to a gene: 8. Germline V gene data show CDR1 as MNHEY and CDR2 as SVGEGT. The CDR3 runs 17 residues. Here the CDR3 reads CASSYQLGTSYSYEQYF. The CDR3 bases are TGTGCCAGCAGTTACCAACTCGGGACTAGCTACTCCTACGAGCAGTACTTC.

There are many counts of this clonotype. V and J are TRBV6-5 and TRBJ2-7; D is perhaps TRBD1 or TRBD2 (5 bases each). Germline V gene data show CDR1 as MNHEY and CDR2 as SVGAGI. Trimming took off 0 bases at V and 5 bases at J, with 14 bases between the two ends. The CDR3 runs 15 residues. CDR3 loop: CASSYSLGVRDEQYF. CDR3 bases: TGTGCCAGCAGTTACTCGTTGGGGGTTAGGGACGAGCAGTACTTC.

At least ten counts were recorded for this clonotype. This chain links TRBV27 with TRBJ2-2; D is undetermined. With 2 bases removed from V and 4 bases from J, the gap between germline ends came to 5 bases. Germline V gene sequence: CDR1 MNHEY, CDR2 SMNVEV (reference sequence). CDR3 length: 13 amino acids. The CDR3 reads CASSLGATGELFF. The CDR3 DNA reads as TGTGCCAGCAGTTTAGGTGCCACCGGGGAGCTGTTTTTT.

V is TRBV20-1 and J is TRBJ2-3; 13 bases align to TRBD2. Germline CDR1 DFQATT, CDR2 SNEGSKA (reference sequence). Trimming cost V 5 bases and J 6 bases; bases outside gene matches: 23. The CDR3 is 20 amino acids. The CDR3 DNA follows: TGCAGTGCTCCACGGACTAGCGGGAGAGGTGGGGCGGACTTAGGGGATACGCAGTATTTT. Encoded protein: CSAPRTSGRGGADLGDTQYF.

This clonotype was detected ten times or more. This chain links TRBV19 with TRBJ2-5; D unresolved. The CDR3 contains 14 residues. The germline V and J ends were trimmed by 3 bases and 1 base, with 9 bases remaining between them. Per the germline V gene, CDR1 is LNHDA and CDR2 is SQIVND (reference sequence). In nucleotides, the CDR3 is TGTGCCAGTAGTATCTCCCGACCCCAAGAGACCCAGTACTTC. The encoded protein is CASSISRPQETQYF.

The chain is built from TRBV6-1 and TRBJ2-5; unclear D gene. CDR3 length: 12 residues. Trimming stripped 3 bases from V and 4 bases from J, with 6 bases between. Per the germline V gene, CDR1 is MNHNS and CDR2 is SASEGT. CDR3 nucleotides: TGTGCCAGCAGTGACTATGGAGAGACCCAGTACTTC. Protein sequence: CASSDYGETQYF.

The chain employs TRBV30 and TRBJ1-6; D is unresolved. V dropped 7 bases and J dropped 0 bases, with 13 bases sitting between them. CDR1 GTSNPN and CDR2 SVGIG come from the germline V gene (reference sequence). The CDR3 is 15 amino acids. The CDR3 spells CASRYGSSYNSPLHF. The CDR3 region has the DNA TGTGCCTCAAGATACGGGAGCTCCTATAATTCACCCCTCCACTTT.

There are many counts of this clonotype. J is TRBJ1-6 and V is TRBV11-2; D gene unclear. Trimming took off 7 bases at V and 6 bases at J, with 13 bases between the two ends. The CDR3 is 14 amino acids. Germline CDR1 SGHAT, CDR2 FQNNGV. CDR3 sequence reads: CASTRWAVNSPLHF. The CDR3 nucleotides read TGTGCCAGCACCCGCTGGGCGGTTAATTCACCCCTCCACTTT.

This clonotype showed up many times. The chain has TRBV19 and TRBJ1-2; a weak D match, TRBD1 (5 bases). CDR1 is LNHDA and CDR2 is SQIVND in the germline V gene (reference sequence). The CDR3 has 13 amino acids. Trimming shortened V by 6 bases and J by 8 bases, and 16 bases separated the two germline ends. CDR3 protein: CASREAGKQGYTF. Written as DNA, the CDR3 is TGTGCCAGTAGGGAGGCAGGGAAGCAGGGCTACACCTTC.

V usage is TRBV5-1 and J usage is TRBJ1-2, with 8 bases aligning to TRBD1. This CDR3 region has 14 residues. Germline lookup yields CDR1 SGHRS and CDR2 YFSETQ. V was clipped by 4 bases and J by 3 bases; unmatched bases: 5. The CDR3 protein is CASSPGDRYYGYTF. DNA for the CDR3: TGCGCCAGCAGCCCCGGGGACAGGTACTATGGCTACACCTTC.

This clonotype was picked up many times. V gene TRBV27 combines with J gene TRBJ1-2, with D perhaps TRBD1 (6 bases). Trimming removed 6 bases at V and 0 bases at J, with 14 bases between. The germline CDR1 and CDR2 sequences are MNHEY and SMNVEV (reference sequence). The CDR3 totals 15 residues. CDR3 sequence: CASRWGAASNYGYTF. The CDR3 DNA reads TGTGCCAGCAGGTGGGGGGCCGCCTCTAACTATGGCTACACCTTC.

This clonotype was seen repeatedly, ten times or more. The chain combines TRBV5-1 with TRBJ2-7; D gene ambiguous. This CDR3 is 16 amino acids long. The germline V gene encodes CDR1 SGHRS and CDR2 YFSETQ. Trimming shortened V by 4 bases and J by 0 bases, and 17 bases separated the two germline ends. The CDR3 DNA is TGCGCCAGCAGCCCATCCGTTCTAAGGAGCTCCTACGAGCAGTACTTC. It codes for CASSPSVLRSSYEQYF.

The chain combines TRBV20-1 with TRBJ2-4; TRBD1 is a possible D gene (5 bases). The end of the DNA aligns better with TRBJ2-5, so the J call may be wrong. This CDR3 has 14 amino acids. The germline gives CDR1 DFQATT, CDR2 SNEGSKA (reference sequence). DNA for the CDR3: TGCAGTGCTAGAGGTGCAGGGTTAGGAGAGACCCAGTACTTC. It encodes CSARGAGLGETQYF.

This clonotype was seen ten or more times. CDR3 DNA sequence: TGTGCCAGCTCACCACGGCATCTCTACGAGCAGTACTTC. This translates into CASSPRHLYEQYF. This chain uses TRBV18 with TRBJ2-7; the D is unclear. V lost 1 base and J 3 bases, leaving 7 bases between the germline ends. Germline V gene data show CDR1 as KGHSH and CDR2 as LQKENI. The CDR3 consists of 13 residues.

This clonotype was counted at least ten times. V gene TRBV7-2 combines with J gene TRBJ2-7; 8 nucleotides align to TRBD1. The length of the CDR3 is 15 residues. J was trimmed by 5 bases and V by 6 bases; bases with no gene match: 12. Germline V gene lookup returns CDR1 SGHTA and CDR2 FQGNSA. The CDR3 spells CASSTRTGNFHEQYF. CDR3 bases: TGTGCCAGCAGTACTCGGACAGGGAATTTCCACGAGCAGTACTTC.

This clonotype was detected ten times or more. A read error may account for a junction end that differs from germline. The chain couples TRBV2 to TRBJ2-2; D not resolved. This CDR3 region has 15 residues. CDR1 is SNHLY and CDR2 is FYNNEI in the germline V gene. CDR3 amino acids: CASTSQPPNTGELFF. The CDR3 DNA sequence: TGTGCAAGCACGTCCCAACCGCCGAACACCGGGGAGCTGTTTTTT.